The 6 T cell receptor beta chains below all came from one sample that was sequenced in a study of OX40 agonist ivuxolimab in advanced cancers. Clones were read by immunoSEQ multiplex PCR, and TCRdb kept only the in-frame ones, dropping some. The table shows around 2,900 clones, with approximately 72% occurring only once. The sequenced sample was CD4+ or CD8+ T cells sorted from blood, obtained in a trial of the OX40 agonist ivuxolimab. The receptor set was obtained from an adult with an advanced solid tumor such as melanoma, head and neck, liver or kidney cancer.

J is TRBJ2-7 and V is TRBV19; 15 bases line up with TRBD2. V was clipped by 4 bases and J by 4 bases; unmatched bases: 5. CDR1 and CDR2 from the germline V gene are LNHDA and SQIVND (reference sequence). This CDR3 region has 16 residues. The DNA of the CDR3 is TGTGCCAGTAGTACGGGACTAGCGGGGGGAATTTACGAGCAGTACTTC. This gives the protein CASSTGLAGGIYEQYF.

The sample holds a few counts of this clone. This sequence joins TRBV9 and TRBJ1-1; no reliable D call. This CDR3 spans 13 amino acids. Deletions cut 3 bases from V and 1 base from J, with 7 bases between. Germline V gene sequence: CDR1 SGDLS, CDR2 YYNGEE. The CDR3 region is CASSEAGNTEAFF. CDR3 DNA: TGTGCCAGCAGCGAGGCAGGGAACACTGAAGCTTTCTTT.

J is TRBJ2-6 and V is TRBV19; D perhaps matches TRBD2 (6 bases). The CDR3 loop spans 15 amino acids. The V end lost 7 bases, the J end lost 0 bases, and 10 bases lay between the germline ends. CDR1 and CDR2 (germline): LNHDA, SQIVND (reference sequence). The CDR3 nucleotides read TGTGCCAGTACCCACGGGAGCTCTGGGGCCAACGTCCTGACTTTC. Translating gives CASTHGSSGANVLTF.

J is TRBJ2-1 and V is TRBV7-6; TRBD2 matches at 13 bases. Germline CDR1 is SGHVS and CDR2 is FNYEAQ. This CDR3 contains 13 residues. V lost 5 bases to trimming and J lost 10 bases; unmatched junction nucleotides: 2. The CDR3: CASSPGLAGEQFF. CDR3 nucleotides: TGTGCCAGCAGCCCGGGACTAGCGGGGGAGCAGTTCTTC.

For the CDR3, the DNA is TGTGCCAGCAGTTTACGGCTATACAATGAGCAGTTCTTC. This gives the protein CASSLRLYNEQFF. This sequence joins TRBV27 and TRBJ2-1; D remains unclear. Trimming pared 2 bases from V and 4 bases from J, leaving 6 bases between. Germline V gene data show CDR1 as MNHEY and CDR2 as SMNVEV (reference sequence). The CDR3 spans 13 residues.

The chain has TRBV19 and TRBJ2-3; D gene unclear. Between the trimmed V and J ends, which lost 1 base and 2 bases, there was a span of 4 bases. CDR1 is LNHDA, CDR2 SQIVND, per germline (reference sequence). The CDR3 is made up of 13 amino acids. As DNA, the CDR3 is TGTGCCAGTAGTATAGCAGACACAGATACGCAGTATTTT. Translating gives CASSIADTDTQYF.